The present entry profiles one T cell receptor (beta chain) with its context. Its antigen is not identified. This record comes from a study of cytomegalovirus exposure and HLA in healthy donors. Study-wide results and limits: There were a few CMV-associated chains whose specificity for CMV antigens was confirmed in vitro.

Using immunoSEQ multiplex PCR, the repertoire was profiled, and TCRdb retains in-frame clones only, with some absent. The sample comprises some 230,000 clones, about 89% of which are singletons, and around 1.1% rests with the top ten. This receptor was obtained from a woman younger than 30 in good health and CMV-seronegative. The sequenced material came from PBMCs.

CDR3 amino acids: CASSHPSPGLAGVVEQFF. In DNA form, the CDR3 reads TGCGCCAGCAGCCACCCTTCTCCGGGACTAGCGGGAGTTGTTGAGCAGTTCTTC. This sequence joins TRBV5-1 and TRBJ2-1; TRBD2 matches at 14 bases. The CDR3 spans 18 residues. V dropped 4 bases and J dropped 9; count of bases not matched to a gene: 15. The germline CDR1 and CDR2 sequences are SGHRS and YFSETQ. The full variable domain, completed using reference TRBV5-1 and TRBJ2-1, is KAGVTQTPRYLIKTRGQQVTLSCSPISGHRSVSWYQQTPGQGLQFLFEYFSETQRNKGNFPGRFSGRQFSNSRSEMNVSTLELGDSALYLCASSHPSPGLAGVVEQFFGPGTRLTVL.